This T cell receptor beta chain is from a study of patients and donors after allogeneic stem cell transplantation. This clonotype was counted between two and nine times. TCRdb re-called the RT-PCR reads with MiXCR, one entry per CDR3 protein. The sample yields 400,000 to 450,000 distinct CDR3 sequences, roughly 17% seen once. The receptor was isolated from a human donor who was either an allogeneic HSCT recipient or a stem cell or donor lymphocyte infusion donor (not recorded which). It is not recorded whose cells these are; they may come from a transplant donor. Sequences were obtained from blood, either unsorted or a sorted T cell fraction (not recorded which).

This chain's CDR3 is CASTEVWVTEAFF. The CDR3 DNA reads as TGTGCCAGCACCGAAGTCTGGGTCACTGAAGCTTTCTTT. This chain links TRBV12-3 or TRBV12-4 with TRBJ1-1, with D unclear. Trimming removed 7 bases at V and 4 bases at J, with 13 bases between. The CDR3 sequence is 13 residues long.